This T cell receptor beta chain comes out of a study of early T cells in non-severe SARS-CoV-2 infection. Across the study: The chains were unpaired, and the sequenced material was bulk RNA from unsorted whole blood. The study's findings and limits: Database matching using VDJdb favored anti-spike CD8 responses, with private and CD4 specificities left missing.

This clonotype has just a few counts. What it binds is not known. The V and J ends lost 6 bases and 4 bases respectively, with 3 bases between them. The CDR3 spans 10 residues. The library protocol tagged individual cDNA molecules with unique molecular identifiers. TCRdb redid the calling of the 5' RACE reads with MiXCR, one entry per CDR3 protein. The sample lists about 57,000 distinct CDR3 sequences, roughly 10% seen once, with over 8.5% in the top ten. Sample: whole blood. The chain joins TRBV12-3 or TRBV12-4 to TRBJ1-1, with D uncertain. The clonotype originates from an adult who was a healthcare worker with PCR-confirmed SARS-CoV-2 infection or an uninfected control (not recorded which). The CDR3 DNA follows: TGTGCCAGCAGGCCCACTGAAGCTTTCTTT. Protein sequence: CASRPTEAFF.